The 5 T cell receptor beta chains below come from one sample, sequenced in a study of control samples from healthy donors and cancer patients. Method: immunoSEQ multiplex PCR; TCRdb's copy keeps in-frame clones and lacks some. Of some 14,000 clones detected, approximately 80% appear once; the ten largest clones hold 17%. The sample taken for sequencing was formalin-fixed, paraffin-embedded tissue. Receptor source: a female donor with lung cancer.

In this sample, this clone turned up once. The chain has TRBV11-1 and TRBJ1-1; D not certain. V gave up 5 bases and J gave up 1 base, with 8 bases separating them. Germline assignment: CDR1 SGHAT and CDR2 FQDESV (reference sequence). This CDR3 is built from 13 residues. The CDR3 bases are TGTGCCAGCAGCGTAGACCCGAACACTGAAGCTTTCTTT. Its translation: CASSVDPNTEAFF.

V is TRBV9 and J is TRBJ2-3; tentatively, D is TRBD2 (6 bases). CDR3 length: 15 residues. Per germline, CDR1 SGDLS and CDR2 YYNGEE. V shed 0 bases and J shed 0 bases, with 8 bases lying between them. The CDR3, as DNA: TGTGCCAGCAGCGTAGGGGCGGGGAGCACAGATACGCAGTATTTT. Protein: CASSVGAGSTDTQYF.

This clone was seen once. The chain is built from TRBV10-3 and TRBJ2-3; a weak D match, TRBD1 (6 bases). CDR3 length equals 10 residues. The germline V and J ends were trimmed by 10 bases and 6 bases, with 8 bases remaining between them. CDR1 and CDR2 (germline): ENHRY, SYGVKD. For the CDR3, the DNA is TGTGCCACGAGGGGGGATACGCAGTATTTT. Its protein product is CATRGDTQYF.

This rearrangement joins TRBV12-5 to TRBJ2-1; 7 bases fit TRBD1. Germline trimming cut 9 bases from V and 9 bases from J; bases unmatched to any gene: 14. CDR1 is LGHNT and CDR2 is FRNRAP in the germline V gene. The CDR3 sequence is 14 residues long. The CDR3 protein is CASGGGQEGSEQFF. For the CDR3, the DNA is TGTGCTAGCGGTGGTGGACAGGAAGGGAGTGAGCAGTTCTTC.

The CDR3 here is CASSFSPFAGQPQHF. Here the CDR3 DNA reads TGTGCCAGCAGCTTCTCCCCCTTCGCGGGTCAGCCCCAGCATTTT. This chain links TRBV7-2 with TRBJ1-5; D gene ambiguous. The CDR3 is 15 residues long. With 3 bases removed from V and 6 bases from J, the gap between germline ends came to 15 bases. Germline CDR1 is SGHTA and CDR2 is FQGNSA.